This T cell receptor (beta chain) was captured by sequencing in a study of identical twins. Study-wide findings and caveats: Among monozygotic twins, out-of-frame TCR alpha sharing exceeded what models predicted. Fewer insertions were carried by abundant cord blood beta clonotypes, but none was seen in memory repertoires. Researchers reported weaker excess twin sharing in beta out-of-frame sequences.

This clonotype was recorded a few times. Its target is not known. TCRdb re-analysed the 5' RACE reads in MiXCR, keeping a single row per CDR3 protein. The data show 200,000 to 300,000 distinct CDR3 sequences, roughly 12% seen once. Trimming left V 4 bases short and J 6 bases short, with 12 bases between. Germline assignment: CDR1 ENHRY and CDR2 SYGVKD. The CDR3 has 13 amino acids. Healthy Caucasian donors formed the entire cohort. This sample also appeared in a second study, on yellow fever vaccine responses in identical twins.

This clonotype originated in a woman aged 18-29 years in good health. The V and J genes are TRBV10-3 and TRBJ1-1, with a weak D call TRBD1 (6 bases). The sequenced sample consisted of memory (CD45RO+) T cells sorted from blood. The DNA for the CDR3 is TGTGCCATCAGTGCGGGGGGCTCCCCTGAAGCTTTCTTT. Its protein product is CAISAGGSPEAFF.